Detailed here is one TCR beta chain. The antigen is unknown. This record belongs to a study of T cell responses to AZD1222 COVID-19 vaccine. Study context: Second-dose recipients at about 4 or about 12 weeks were treated as one pooled group. General observations from the study: Close to half of all spike-specific TCRs reportedly target regions of the variants that are unmutated. Sampling captured repertoires only after the peak T cell response. White British ancestry dominated among donors, who included more females, and clonal diversity was possibly underestimated.

The repertoire was sequenced with immunoSEQ multiplex PCR; TCRdb's copy has only in-frame clones and lacks some. Counted here are 25,000 to 35,000 clones, 75% to 90% occurring once; the ten biggest clones make up 1.3%. The material was peripheral blood, obtained on day 0 of AZD1222 vaccination. The TCR sequence derives from an adult in good health.

The chain's CDR3 is CASSQGVVDSSYEQYF. The CDR3 DNA sequence: TGTGCCAGCAGCCAAGGGGTTGTCGATAGCTCCTACGAGCAGTACTTC. V and J are TRBV4-2 and TRBJ2-7; D is undetermined. The germline V and J ends were trimmed by 1 base and 0 bases, with 13 bases remaining between them. The CDR3 loop spans 16 amino acids. CDR1 and CDR2 from the germline V gene are LGHNA and YNFKEQ.